These 15 T cell receptor beta chains share one sample of origin, sequenced in a study of OX40 agonist ivuxolimab in advanced cancers. Libraries came from the immunoSEQ multiplex PCR assay. Held by TCRdb, this immuneACCESS table contains in-frame sequences only and omits some clones. Under half of the omission traces to an unresolved V gene where checked; the cause of the rest is unknown. In this sample the table shows about 80,000 clones, 92% of which occur a single time. The ten largest clones represent about 9.4% of the sample. This sample comprised CD4+ or CD8+ T cells sorted from blood, obtained in a trial of the OX40 agonist ivuxolimab. The origin of the receptors is an adult with an advanced solid tumor such as melanoma, head and neck, liver or kidney cancer.

This chain joins TRBV27 and TRBJ2-2; TRBD1 or TRBD2 may be the D gene (5 bases each). The germline V gene has CDR1 MNHEY and CDR2 SMNVEV (reference sequence). Trimming stripped 7 bases from V and 6 bases from J, with 18 bases between. The length of the CDR3 is 15 residues. The CDR3 protein is CASKTGTHLSGELFF. Written as DNA, the CDR3 is TGTGCCAGCAAGACCGGGACGCACTTATCCGGGGAGCTGTTTTTT.

The V and J genes are TRBV5-6 and TRBJ1-1, with TRBD1 matching 7 bases. Germline CDR1 is SGHDT and CDR2 is YYEEEE. The trim removed 0 bases at V and 3 bases at J, leaving 5 bases unmatched. This CDR3 has 15 residues. The CDR3 DNA reads TGTGCCAGCAGCTTGGGAGACAGGGACCACACTGAAGCTTTCTTT. Protein: CASSLGDRDHTEAFF.

This chain connects TRBV28 to TRBJ2-7; 7 nucleotides match TRBD2. The CDR3 sequence is 15 residues long. CDR1 is MDHEN, CDR2 SYDVKM, per germline. J was trimmed by 1 base and V by 3 bases; bases with no gene match: 6. The CDR3 DNA reads as TGTGCCAGCAGTTTGGGTCGGGGGGAATCCTACGAGCAGTACTTC. As protein: CASSLGRGESYEQYF.

This CDR3 reads CASSWGSPGEKLFF. CDR3 DNA: TGTGCCAGCAGTTGGGGCAGCCCGGGGGAAAAACTGTTTTTT. The J gene is TRBJ1-4, the V gene TRBV27, with a weak D call TRBD1 (5 bases). V was cut by 4 bases and J by 8 bases, with 14 bases left in between. The V gene's germline CDR1 is MNHEY and CDR2 SMNVEV (reference sequence). The CDR3 runs to 14 residues.

The J gene is TRBJ2-7, the V gene TRBV6-5, with 9 bases lining up with TRBD1. This CDR3 region has 14 residues. V was clipped by 6 bases and J by 6 bases; unmatched bases: 9. Germline V gene lookup returns CDR1 MNHEY and CDR2 SVGAGI. The CDR3 bases are TGTGCCAGCAGATTGGGACAGGGTACCGGCGAGCAGTACTTC. It translates to CASRLGQGTGEQYF.

This chain connects TRBV4-3 to TRBJ2-7; D call uncertain. There are 15 residues in the CDR3. Trimming left V 1 base short and J 1 base short, with 11 bases between. Germline values: CDR1 LGHNA, CDR2 YSLEER. In nucleotides, the CDR3 is TGCGCCAGCAGCCAAGGGCTCACCGAATCCTACGAGCAGTACTTC. This gives the protein CASSQGLTESYEQYF.

This clone was found once. This rearrangement joins TRBV6-5 to TRBJ1-2, with D hard to call. From germline, CDR1 is MNHEY and CDR2 SVGAGI. The length of the CDR3 is 14 residues. Trimming removed 5 bases at V and 6 bases at J, with 16 bases between. DNA for the CDR3: TGTGCCAGCAGTCCCGGGGAGAGAGTCCATGGCTACACCTTC. Residues: CASSPGERVHGYTF.

This clone is a singleton in its sample. The chain is built from TRBV13 and TRBJ2-2; possibly TRBD2 for D (5 bases). The germline V gene encodes CDR1 PRHDT and CDR2 FYEKMQ (reference sequence). The CDR3 has 15 residues. V was cut by 0 bases and J by 0 bases, with 5 bases left in between. The CDR3 sequence: CASSLGGANTGELFF. In DNA, the CDR3 is TGTGCCAGCAGCTTAGGGGGAGCGAACACCGGGGAGCTGTTTTTT.

The count of this clone is one. The chain couples TRBV2 to TRBJ2-7; maybe TRBD2 (5 bases). V was pared by 6 bases and J by 2 bases, with 17 bases between. Germline lookup yields CDR1 SNHLY and CDR2 FYNNEI. The CDR3 totals 15 residues. CDR3 amino acids: CASRPEAGLTYEQYF. CDR3 in DNA: TGTGCCAGCAGGCCGGAGGCCGGCCTTACCTACGAGCAGTACTTC.

The V gene is TRBV5-6, the J gene TRBJ2-5; D call uncertain. The J call may not be correct, given that the DNA end is closer to TRBJ2-7. This CDR3 contains 12 residues. Germline CDR1 SGHDT, CDR2 YYEEEE. CDR3 loop: CASSPPLGEQYF. The DNA of the CDR3 is TGTGCCAGCAGCCCACCCCTCGGCGAGCAGTACTTC.

The chain has TRBV11-2 and TRBJ2-7; tentative D call: TRBD2 (6 bases). This CDR3 contains 15 residues. The germline V and J ends were trimmed by 1 base and 0 bases, with 10 bases remaining between them. Germline CDR1 SGHAT, CDR2 FQNNGV. The CDR3 nucleotides are TGTGCCAGCAGCTTAGTGGGAGGTGACTCCTACGAGCAGTACTTC. Protein product: CASSLVGGDSYEQYF. Supplemented by reference TRBV11-2 and TRBJ2-7, the full variable domain reads EAGVAQSPRYKIIEKRQSVAFWCNPISGHATLYWYQQILGQGPKLLIQFQNNGVVDDSQLPKDRFSAERLKGVDSTLKIQPAKLEDSAVYLCASSLVGGDSYEQYFGPGTRLTVT.

The V gene is TRBV9, the J gene TRBJ1-3; D is unclear. The V and J ends lost 0 bases and 2 bases respectively, with 9 bases between them. The CDR3 consists of 15 residues. Per the germline V gene, CDR1 is SGDLS and CDR2 is YYNGEE. The CDR3 sequence: CASSVVSGTGNTIYF. Here the CDR3 DNA reads TGTGCCAGCAGCGTAGTTTCGGGAACTGGAAACACCATATATTTT.

The chain joins TRBV4-1 to TRBJ2-3; TRBD2 agrees at 9 bases. V lost 0 bases and J lost 4; bases outside the gene matches: 8. The CDR3 is 17 amino acids. Germline loops: CDR1 MGHRA, CDR2 YSYEKL. CDR3 in amino acids: CASSQDPPRGGSDTQYF. CDR3 DNA: TGCGCCAGCAGCCAAGATCCCCCGCGGGGGGGTTCAGATACGCAGTATTTT.

The genes are TRBV7-9 and TRBJ1-5; no reliable D call. This CDR3 is 13 amino acids long. The germline gives CDR1 SEHNR, CDR2 FQNEAQ (reference sequence). The germline V and J ends were trimmed by 5 bases and 1 base, with 6 bases remaining between them. In nucleotides, the CDR3 is TGTGCCAGCAGCCAAAACAGCAATCAGCCCCAGCATTTT. It is translated as CASSQNSNQPQHF.

V gene TRBV4-3 combines with J gene TRBJ1-4; D is undetermined. This CDR3 has 17 amino acids. Looked up from germline, CDR1 is LGHNA and CDR2 is YSLEER. V was clipped by 0 bases and J by 7 bases, with 18 bases between them. In DNA form, the CDR3 reads TGCGCCAGCAGCCAAGATCTGTCGGAGATCTCGGGTGAAAAACTGTTTTTT. This translates into CASSQDLSEISGEKLFF.